The present T cell receptor beta chain was sequenced within a study of T-cell reconstitution after alpha-beta-depleted transplantation in children. In its sample, this clonotype was seen a few times. The length of the CDR3 is 15 residues. Deletions cut 1 base from V and 2 bases from J, with 12 bases between. Germline V CDR1 and CDR2: SQVTM, ANQGSEA. A TCRbeta library incorporating unique molecular identifiers was prepared. One entry per CDR3 protein results from TCRdb running MiXCR on the PCR reads. Among about 600,000 distinct CDR3 sequences, roughly 10% were seen once, and the ten largest hold 4%. The clonotype originates from a human donor who donated a stem cell graft to a child with acute myeloid leukemia. J is TRBJ1-5 and V is TRBV29-1; a possible D gene is TRBD1 (5 bases). Source: PBMCs from the stem cell graft donor, taken from the stem cell graft. The CDR3 protein is CSVEGGALGNQPQHF. The CDR3 DNA sequence: TGCAGCGTTGAAGGCGGGGCGCTTGGCAATCAGCCCCAGCATTTT.